The 24 T cell receptor beta chains listed next were all sequenced from one sample in a study of technical replicates of blood from a few donors. TCRdb's table, derived via immunoSEQ multiplex PCR, lists solely in-frame clones and lacks some. The sample includes 80,000 or so clones, 90% to 97% of them seen just once. Sequencing was carried out using T cells isolated from PBMCs. These receptors originate from a human donor in good health.

This chain uses TRBV6-5 with TRBJ1-2; D perhaps matches TRBD1 (6 bases). Germline assignment: CDR1 MNHEY and CDR2 SVGAGI. The CDR3 has 15 amino acids. V lost 4 bases to trimming and J lost 0 bases, with 12 bases between them. The CDR3 is CASSFAGDTNYGYTF. The CDR3 DNA reads as TGTGCCAGCAGTTTTGCAGGGGATACTAACTATGGCTACACCTTC.

The V call is TRBV19, the J call TRBJ1-5, with a tentative D call TRBD1 (6 bases). Germline CDR1 and CDR2: LNHDA and SQIVND (reference sequence). Trimming took 6 bases from V and 0 from J, leaving 12 bases between them. CDR3 size: 15 residues. CDR3 in amino acids: CASSHRDISNQPQHF. DNA for the CDR3: TGTGCCAGTAGCCACCGGGACATTAGCAATCAGCCCCAGCATTTT.

The chain joins TRBV5-4 to TRBJ2-7; 9 bases are a match to TRBD1. Trimming took 10 bases from V and 1 from J; bases not matched to a gene: 12. CDR3 length: 15 residues. Per germline, CDR1 SGHNT and CDR2 YYREEE (reference sequence). The DNA for the CDR3 is TGTGCCGCGCGGTCCGGGACAGGGAGTTCCTACGAGCAGTACTTC. The encoded protein is CAARSGTGSSYEQYF.

In DNA, the CDR3 is TGTGCCAGCAGATCACAGAGCAATCAGCCCCAGCATTTT. Protein: CASRSQSNQPQHF. The rearrangement uses TRBV28 and TRBJ1-5; no reliable D call. Germline V gene data show CDR1 as MDHEN and CDR2 as SYDVKM. Trimming took off 6 bases at V and 1 base at J, with 7 bases between the two ends. The CDR3 is made up of 13 amino acids.

J is TRBJ2-7 and V is TRBV27; TRBD2 matches 7 bases. The ends lost 5 bases at V and 0 bases at J; junction bases unmatched: 16. Germline CDR1 reads MNHEY; CDR2 reads SMNVEV (reference sequence). The CDR3 contains 18 residues. CDR3 sequence (DNA): TGTGCCAGCAGTATCAATAGCGGGCCCCTCGGCGGCTCCTACGAGCAGTACTTC. Protein sequence: CASSINSGPLGGSYEQYF.

This chain joins TRBV18 and TRBJ1-3; D not resolved. CDR1 and CDR2 from the germline V gene are KGHSH and LQKENI. The V gene lost 6 bases and the J gene lost 3 bases, with 9 bases spanning the gap. There are 13 residues in the CDR3. CDR3 sequence: CASSPADGNTIYF. DNA of the CDR3: TGTGCCAGCTCGCCAGCGGATGGAAACACCATATATTTT.

In this sample, this clone turned up once. V and J are TRBV10-3 and TRBJ1-1; D remains unclear. Trimming removed 2 bases from V and 1 base from J, with 5 bases in between. CDR1 and CDR2 from the germline V gene are ENHRY and SYGVKD. The CDR3 extends over 13 amino acids. The CDR3 region has the DNA TGTGCCATCAGTGAGCCCGGGAACACTGAAGCTTTCTTT. It translates to CAISEPGNTEAFF.

This clone came up a few times. The genes are TRBV9 and TRBJ1-1, with 7 bases matching TRBD1. The germline gives CDR1 SGDLS, CDR2 YYNGEE. The V segment lost 4 bases and the J segment 3 bases; nucleotides outside the gene matches: 6. The CDR3 has 14 amino acids. The DNA of the CDR3 is TGTGCCAGCAGCCTGACAGGGCTGGACACTGAAGCTTTCTTT. Encoded protein: CASSLTGLDTEAFF.

The rearrangement uses TRBV4-2 and TRBJ1-1; 8 nucleotides align to TRBD1. CDR3 length: 15 amino acids. The V gene end was trimmed by 2 bases and the J gene end by 1 base; junction bases not matched to a gene: 3. Per the germline V gene, CDR1 is LGHNA and CDR2 is YNFKEQ. CDR3: CASSQKTGGNTEAFF. The DNA for the CDR3 is TGTGCCAGCAGCCAAAAAACAGGGGGGAACACTGAAGCTTTCTTT.

The V call is TRBV19, the J call TRBJ2-2; no clear D gene. The germline CDR1 and CDR2 sequences are LNHDA and SQIVND (reference sequence). V was trimmed by 7 bases and J by 6 bases, leaving 3 bases between them. There are 10 residues in the CDR3. The DNA of the CDR3 is TGTGCCAGTAACTCCGGGGAGCTGTTTTTT. Protein: CASNSGELFF. The full variable domain, with the rest looked up from reference TRBV19 and TRBJ2-2, is DGGITQSPKYLFRKEGQNVTLSCEQNLNHDAMYWYRQDPGQGLRLIYYSQIVNDFQKGDIAEGYSVSREKKESFPLTVTSAQKNPTAFYLCASNSGELFFGEGSRLTVL.

In its sample, this clone was seen once. The V gene is TRBV9, the J gene TRBJ2-3; the D gene is possibly TRBD2 (7 bases). In germline, CDR1 is SGDLS, CDR2 YYNGEE. The CDR3 sequence is 15 residues long. V was shortened by 0 bases and J by 6 bases, with 14 bases between the two germline ends. CDR3 sequence (DNA): TGTGCCAGCAGCGTAGGTGGCGGGGGCCTTGATACGCAGTATTTT. Translating it yields CASSVGGGGLDTQYF. The variable domain in full, with the rest retrieved from reference TRBV9 and TRBJ2-3, is DSGVTQTPKHLITATGQRVTLRCSPRSGDLSVYWYQQSLDQGLQFLIQYYNGEERAKGNILERFSAQQFPDLHSELNLSSLELGDSALYFCASSVGGGGLDTQYFGPGTRLTVL.

The chain is built from TRBV6-1 and TRBJ2-7; unclear D gene. Trimming shortened V by 8 bases and J by 7 bases, and 15 bases separated the two germline ends. CDR1 is MNHNS and CDR2 is SASEGT in the germline V gene. The CDR3 consists of 12 residues. The CDR3 loop reads CASGRSAVEQYF. The CDR3, as DNA: TGTGCCAGCGGCCGATCTGCGGTTGAGCAGTACTTC.

The chain uses TRBV6-1 and TRBJ1-1, with a possible D match to TRBD1 (6 bases). The CDR3 totals 15 residues. V was clipped by 6 bases and J by 0 bases, with 14 bases between them. Germline V gene data show CDR1 as MNHNS and CDR2 as SASEGT. This CDR3 is CASRGGLNVNTEAFF. DNA of the CDR3: TGTGCCAGCAGAGGGGGTTTAAACGTGAACACTGAAGCTTTCTTT.

The CDR3 loop reads CASSQTGPNTEAFF. Written as DNA, the CDR3 is TGTGCCAGCAGCCAGACAGGGCCGAACACTGAAGCTTTCTTT. The rearrangement uses TRBV7-2 and TRBJ1-1, with 7 positions matching TRBD1. The V gene end was trimmed by 5 bases and the J gene end by 1 base; junction bases not matched to a gene: 4. CDR3 length: 14 amino acids. The germline V gene encodes CDR1 SGHTA and CDR2 FQGNSA.

The V and J genes are TRBV19 and TRBJ1-1; D call uncertain. Trimming cost V 7 bases and J 0 bases, with 15 bases left between them. The CDR3 consists of 15 residues. Germline V CDR1 and CDR2: LNHDA, SQIVND (reference sequence). CDR3 DNA: TGTGCCAGTATTGATTTCGGTCTTTTGAACACTGAAGCTTTCTTT. Translation: CASIDFGLLNTEAFF.

The chain is built from TRBV30 and TRBJ2-7, with D possibly being TRBD1 (5 bases). V was clipped by 3 bases and J by 3 bases, with 9 bases between them. The CDR3 is 12 residues long. Germline CDR1 GTSNPN, CDR2 SVGIG (reference sequence). The CDR3 region is CAWRGLSYEQYF. The CDR3 DNA is TGTGCCTGGAGGGGGCTTAGCTACGAGCAGTACTTC.

This chain connects TRBV7-2 to TRBJ2-5, with a tentative D call TRBD1 (5 bases). In germline, CDR1 is SGHTA, CDR2 FQGNSA. The CDR3 consists of 16 residues. Trimming cost V 4 bases and J 2 bases, with 17 bases left between them. This CDR3 is CASSSDRGPVQETQYF. The DNA for the CDR3 is TGTGCCAGCAGCTCTGACAGAGGTCCCGTTCAAGAGACCCAGTACTTC.

The chain recombines TRBV28 with TRBJ2-5, with 9 bases matching TRBD1. The CDR3 length is 14 residues. Germline CDR1 is MDHEN and CDR2 is SYDVKM. J gave up 3 bases and V 7 bases, and 6 bases lay outside the gene matches. The CDR3 here is CASTLTGGKETQYF. As DNA, the CDR3 is TGTGCCAGCACACTGACAGGGGGAAAAGAGACCCAGTACTTC.

The chain links TRBV10-3 to TRBJ2-7; 7 bases fit TRBD1. The V gene end was trimmed by 7 bases and the J gene end by 3 bases; junction bases not matched to a gene: 6. The CDR3 sequence is 13 residues long. The germline V gene encodes CDR1 ENHRY and CDR2 SYGVKD. CDR3 in amino acids: CAINRDSYYEQYF. CDR3 nucleotides: TGTGCCATCAATAGGGACAGCTACTACGAGCAGTACTTC.

This chain connects TRBV7-9 to TRBJ1-2; no definite D call. The CDR3 is 11 residues long. V dropped 5 bases and J dropped 6 bases, with 7 bases sitting between them. Looked up from germline, CDR1 is SEHNR and CDR2 is FQNEAQ (reference sequence). In DNA, the CDR3 is TGTGCCAGCAGCCGTTGGCATGGCTACACCTTC. Protein product: CASSRWHGYTF.

The chain has TRBV29-1 and TRBJ2-2; perhaps TRBD1 as D (5 bases). Germline V gene sequence: CDR1 SQVTM, CDR2 ANQGSEA. The CDR3 totals 14 residues. Trimming removed 7 bases from V and 1 base from J, with 13 bases in between. In nucleotides, the CDR3 is TGCAGCGCATCGGTGCAGGGGAACACCGGGGAGCTGTTTTTT. As protein: CSASVQGNTGELFF.

This chain links TRBV25-1 with TRBJ2-1, with TRBD2 matching 10 bases. The CDR3 runs 15 residues. Germline CDR1 is MGHDK and CDR2 is SYGVNS. Unmatched junction bases numbered 6, after V lost 5 bases and J lost 5 bases. The CDR3 sequence is CASSTKAGGDNEQFF. CDR3 in DNA: TGTGCCAGCAGTACTAAAGCGGGAGGGGACAATGAGCAGTTCTTC.

This chain links TRBV5-1 with TRBJ2-1; D perhaps matches TRBD2 (6 bases). Trimming shortened V by 3 bases and J by 5 bases, and 12 bases separated the two germline ends. Germline-derived CDR1 and CDR2 are SGHRS and YFSETQ. This CDR3 region has 14 residues. The CDR3 DNA reads TGCGCCAGCAGCTACCCGGGACTTCACAATGAGCAGTTCTTC. Translation: CASSYPGLHNEQFF.

The chain uses TRBV5-1 and TRBJ2-5; D call uncertain. The CDR3 runs to 13 residues. Germline V gene data show CDR1 as SGHRS and CDR2 as YFSETQ. V lost 1 base, J lost 5 bases, and 9 bases lay in between. The DNA of the CDR3 is TGCGCCAGCAGCTTGTCAAGCAGGGAGACCCAGTACTTC. Protein: CASSLSSRETQYF.